This T cell receptor (beta chain) was identified during a study of blood T cells in healthy people across ages (dated by TCRdb to between 2014 and 2016). Some background on the complete study: Template switching captured roughly one uniquely barcoded TCR beta cDNA molecule per two T cells in model experiments. Using the same blood draw, the study looked at two additional independent replicas of 1 million unique cDNA reads for two donors, one aged 18 to 30 and the other aged 80 or older. Using deep sequencing normalized with unique cDNA molecular identifiers, the study measured how TCR beta repertoire diversity changes with age. The donors were divided into four age groups: young (average around 16 years), middle-aged (approximately 41), aged (around 59) and long-lived (about 80).

Concerning this clonotype itself: The antigen it recognizes is unknown. The record has no base qualities; no much larger clone is one base away.

Library preparation was by 5' RACE. TCRdb names Illumina HiSeq 2500 as the instrument used. A second PCR of about 7 to 12 cycles was performed with a sample-barcoded 5' primer and a J-beta primer mix. A unique molecular identifier was introduced onto each TCR beta cDNA molecule by a template-switch 5' adaptor carrying 12 random nucleotides. Each sample yielded at least 2.5 million CDR3-containing paired-end reads. The Mint cDNA synthesis kit, primed by a TRBC-specific oligonucleotide, was used to synthesize first-strand cDNA from all RNA. After uracil-DNA glycosylase treatment, a first 18-cycle PCR used universal primers M1SS and BC2_uni_R on all cDNA. Per the original workflow: For normalization, 1 million high-quality reads, each with a distinct molecular identifier, were randomly selected from each sample. Reads sharing molecular identifiers were discarded rather than binned into consensus sequences. MiTCR, with a Q25 quality threshold and the strictest error-elimination algorithm, was used for CDR3 identification, clonotype clustering and error correction. A nonparametric unseen species model with Euler transformation was used to estimate a lower bound on total TCR beta diversity. In-frame beta chains were kept once TCRdb had trimmed the public reads at Q25 with fastp and called clones with MiXCR. Rows with one shared CDR3 protein collapse into an entry with the most common genes and DNA. These V and J calls originate from TCRdb's pipeline instead of the authors' own analysis. This sample is represented by more than 450,000 distinct CDR3 sequences; roughly a quarter of them were singletons. The ten largest clonotypes hold under 4.5% of the sample.

CDR1 MGHRA and CDR2 YSYEKL were looked up in the germline V gene. At the junction V is shortened by 4 bases and J by 2 bases, with 11 bases in between. Reading from cysteine to phenylalanine, the CDR3 counts 14 amino acids. Only the CDR3 DNA stays, 42 bases, in frame from base 1. The research as a whole found: Because profiling used bulk unsorted PBMCs, naive and antigen-experienced compartments could not be compared conclusively. Observed TCR beta diversity per million T cells fell roughly linearly with age, and a significant reduction was already apparent by age around 44. A strong correlation was found between observed TCR beta diversity and the percentage of naive T cells measured by flow cytometry. Because donor CMV infection status was unknown, age-related changes in expanded clonotypes were potentially confounded. Compared with the aged group, the long-lived group had more naive CD4+ T cells, fewer expanded clones and increased TCR diversity, a pattern suggesting age selection. Total diversity estimates from one million sequenced T cells were considered lower bounds and underestimates.

Donors were 30 to 45 systemically healthy Caucasian individuals from Russia aged 6 to 90 years. About 10 milliliters of peripheral blood were collected from each donor into EDTA-treated Vacutainer tubes. PBMCs were isolated by Ficoll-Paque density-gradient centrifugation, with at least 6 million obtained per sample. Trizol reagent was used to extract total RNA from PBMCs, with at least 5.5 micrograms per sample. Naive CD45RAhigh/CD27high T cell percentages were measured by flow cytometry on a PBMC aliquot from every donor. The sample was also linked to a second study, of T cells of mothers and their children. As that second paper reports: Nine systemically healthy Caucasian individuals served as donors, namely three mothers together with their six children. cDNA synthesis used all of the extracted RNA, with 1.5 ug of RNA in each 15 ul reaction. In the second PCR, the M1S primer introduced both the sample barcodes and 2-4 random nucleotides. More than 9 million TCR beta CDR3 reads were obtained from each mother, and some 3 million reads were obtained from each child. In both related and unrelated pairs, thymic selection shapes the output of TCR recombination in a similar way, with inherited differences having only a minor effect. Normalized repertoire overlap was always found to be slightly, but never significantly, higher in related mother-child pairs than in unrelated mother-child pairs. No persistent microchimeric T cell clones were detected, at a sensitivity of approximately 100 clones per million clonotypes. To look for features that set related mother-child pairs apart from unrelated individuals, the researchers ran deep NGS to compare the TCR beta repertoires of mothers and children. The mean age was about 37 +/- 4 years for the mothers and about 12 +/- 4 years for the children. After adapter ligation was performed with NEBNext reagents, the libraries were sequenced on an Illumina HiSeq 2000 with 100+100 nt paired-end reads. To prevent cross-contamination, the mother and child libraries were prepared one month apart and sequenced in separate runs. For each donor, between 500,000 and 2,000,000 distinct TCR beta clonotypes were identified. Naive TCR beta clonotypes were estimated from low-frequency clonotypes matched to each donor's FACS-determined naive share, without sorting.

The sequencing sample was made of blood. The TCR originated in a boy aged 2-9 years in good health. The V and J genes are TRBV4-1 and TRBJ1-2; the D gene is unclear. The CDR3 corresponds to CASSPKRENYGYTF. The nucleotide sequence is given as TGCGCCAGCAGCCCAAAGAGGGAGAACTATGGCTACACCTTC.